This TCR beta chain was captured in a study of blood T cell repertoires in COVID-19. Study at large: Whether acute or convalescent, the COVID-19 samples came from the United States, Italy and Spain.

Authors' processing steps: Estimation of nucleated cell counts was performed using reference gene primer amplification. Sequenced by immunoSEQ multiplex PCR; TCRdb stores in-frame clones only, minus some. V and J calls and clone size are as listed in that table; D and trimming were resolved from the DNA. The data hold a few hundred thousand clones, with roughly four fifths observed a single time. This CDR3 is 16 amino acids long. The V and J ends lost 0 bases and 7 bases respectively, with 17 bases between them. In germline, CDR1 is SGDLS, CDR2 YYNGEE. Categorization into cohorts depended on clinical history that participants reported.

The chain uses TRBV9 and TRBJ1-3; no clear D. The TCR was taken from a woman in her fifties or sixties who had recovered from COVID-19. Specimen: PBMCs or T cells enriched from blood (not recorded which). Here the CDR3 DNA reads TGTGCCAGCAGCGTAGCTAACGCTGGAGCCGGGAACACCATATATTTT. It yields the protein CASSVANAGAGNTIYF.